What follows is one T cell receptor beta chain and its context. As yet, its antigen is unknown. Just one base apart from a much larger clone, this may be a read error. The entry originates in a study of T cells in Graves' hyperthyroidism and ophthalmopathy. General study points: With a median lead of about six months before onset, the model predicted ophthalmopathy.

Amplified TCR beta CDR3 regions derived from RNA transcripts. First-round RT-PCR of the TCR CDR3 relied on the HTBI primer set. TCRdb recomputed calls from the multiplex PCR reads with MiXCR, one row per CDR3 protein. The table records 85,000 to 110,000 distinct CDR3 sequences, approximately 48% of them present only once. V was pared by 2 bases and J by 5 bases, with 12 bases between. The CDR3 sequence is 14 residues long. Per the germline V gene, CDR1 is MNHEY and CDR2 is SVGAGI. On the basis of clinical symptoms, serum thyroxine and TRAb, thyroid ultrasound and orbital computed tomography, diagnoses were made. PBMCs came from 9 to 10 ml fresh peripheral blood.

The chain uses TRBV6-5 and TRBJ1-1; D might be TRBD1 (5 bases). The clonotype originates from a man aged 35-49 years with Graves' hyperthyroidism. Sequencing used blood. CDR3: CASSYRGGTTEAFF. In DNA form, the CDR3 reads TGTGCCAGCAGTTACCGGGGGGGAACAACTGAAGCTTTCTTT.